This TCR beta chain was recorded in a study of blood T cell repertoires in COVID-19. Across the whole study: Specimens from acute and convalescent COVID-19 originated in the United States, Italy and Spain. T cells, B-cell-depleted T cells, or PBMCs provided the cDNA or gDNA that served as material.

The germline V gene encodes CDR1 SGHTA and CDR2 FQGNSA. V was pared by 4 bases and J by 2 bases, with 5 bases of the junction left unmatched. The CDR3 has 14 amino acids. As handled by the study authors: Amplifying reference gene primers gave estimates of nucleated cell counts. Repertoires were generated with immunoSEQ multiplex PCR, while TCRdb's copy carries only in-frame clones and drops some. That table supplies the V and J calls and clone size; D and trimming were determined from the DNA. The data show fewer than 75,000 clones, with around four fifths seen just once and about 40% held by the top ten.

The sequenced material came from peripheral blood. The sequence was obtained from a human donor in a cohort sampled during active COVID-19. The chain couples TRBV7-2 to TRBJ2-7, with 7 bases aligning to TRBD1. The CDR3 sequence is CASSYGTAPYEQYF. The CDR3 DNA is TGTGCCAGCAGCTACGGGACAGCGCCCTACGAGCAGTACTTC.